This T cell receptor beta chain stems from a study of identical twins. Whole-study results and caveats: Insertions were fewer in abundant cord blood beta clonotypes, whereas memory repertoires showed none of this pattern.

The J segment lost 6 bases and the V segment lost 0 bases, leaving 9 bases of the junction unmatched. CDR1 SGHTA and CDR2 FQGNSA come from the germline V gene. This CDR3 is built from 16 residues. Carrying unique molecular identifiers, the cDNA also gained a universal primer site through template switching. TCRdb itself ran the 5' RACE reads through MiXCR, one entry per CDR3 protein. Of a few hundred thousand distinct CDR3 sequences listed, around 9.7% were seen once; the top ten hold roughly 9%. This clonotype has just a few counts. Its antigen is currently unknown. The sequence was obtained from a woman aged 50 to 60 in good health. The chain has TRBV7-2 and TRBJ2-3, with TRBD2 matching over 7 bases. The sequenced sample was naive T cells sorted from blood. The CDR3 bases are TGTGCCAGCAGCTTAGCGCCACCACCACTAGCGGATACGCAGTATTTT. This codes for CASSLAPPPLADTQYF.